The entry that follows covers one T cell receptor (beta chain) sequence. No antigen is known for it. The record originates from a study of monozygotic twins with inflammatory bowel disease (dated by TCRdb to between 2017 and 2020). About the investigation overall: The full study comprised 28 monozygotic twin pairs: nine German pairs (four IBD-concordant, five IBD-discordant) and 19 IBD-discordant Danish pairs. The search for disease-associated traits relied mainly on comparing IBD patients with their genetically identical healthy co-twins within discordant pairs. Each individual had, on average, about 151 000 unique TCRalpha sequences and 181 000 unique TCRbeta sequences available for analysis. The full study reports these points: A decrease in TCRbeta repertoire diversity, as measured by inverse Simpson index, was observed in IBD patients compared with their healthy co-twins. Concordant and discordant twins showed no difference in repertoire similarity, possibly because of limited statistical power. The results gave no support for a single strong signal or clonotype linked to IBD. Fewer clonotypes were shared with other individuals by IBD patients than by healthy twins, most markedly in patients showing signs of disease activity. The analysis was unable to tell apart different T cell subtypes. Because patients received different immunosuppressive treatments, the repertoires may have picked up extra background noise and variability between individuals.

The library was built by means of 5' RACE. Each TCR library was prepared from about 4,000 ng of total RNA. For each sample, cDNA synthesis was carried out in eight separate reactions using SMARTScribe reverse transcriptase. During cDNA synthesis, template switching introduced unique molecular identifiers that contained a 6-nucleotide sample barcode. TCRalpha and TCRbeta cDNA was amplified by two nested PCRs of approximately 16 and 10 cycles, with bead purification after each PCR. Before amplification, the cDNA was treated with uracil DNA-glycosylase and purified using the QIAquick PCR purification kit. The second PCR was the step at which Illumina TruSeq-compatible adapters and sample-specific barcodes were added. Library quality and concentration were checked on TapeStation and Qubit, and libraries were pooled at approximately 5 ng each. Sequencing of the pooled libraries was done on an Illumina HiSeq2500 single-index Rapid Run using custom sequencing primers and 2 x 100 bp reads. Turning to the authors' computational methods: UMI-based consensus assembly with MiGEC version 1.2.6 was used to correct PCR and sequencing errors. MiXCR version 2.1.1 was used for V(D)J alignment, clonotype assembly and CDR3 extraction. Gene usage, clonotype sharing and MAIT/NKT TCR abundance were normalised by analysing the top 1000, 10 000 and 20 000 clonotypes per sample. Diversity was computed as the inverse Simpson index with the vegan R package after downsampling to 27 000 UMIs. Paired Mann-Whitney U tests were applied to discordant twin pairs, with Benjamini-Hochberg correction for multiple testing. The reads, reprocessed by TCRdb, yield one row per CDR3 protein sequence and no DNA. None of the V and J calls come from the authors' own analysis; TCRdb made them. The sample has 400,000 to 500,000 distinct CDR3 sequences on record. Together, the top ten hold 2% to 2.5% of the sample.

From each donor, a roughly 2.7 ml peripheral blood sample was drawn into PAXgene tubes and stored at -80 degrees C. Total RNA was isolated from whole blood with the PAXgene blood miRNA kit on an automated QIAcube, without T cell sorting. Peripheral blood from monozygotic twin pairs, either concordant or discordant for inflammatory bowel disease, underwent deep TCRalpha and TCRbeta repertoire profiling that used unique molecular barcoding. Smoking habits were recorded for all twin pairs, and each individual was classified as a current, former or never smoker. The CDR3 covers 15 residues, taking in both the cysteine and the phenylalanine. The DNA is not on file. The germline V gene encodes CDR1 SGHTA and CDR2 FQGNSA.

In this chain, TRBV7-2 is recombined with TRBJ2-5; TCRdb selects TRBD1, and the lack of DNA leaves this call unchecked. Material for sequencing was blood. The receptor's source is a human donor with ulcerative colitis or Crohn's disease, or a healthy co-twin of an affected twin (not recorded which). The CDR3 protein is CASSQDRVWRETQYF.